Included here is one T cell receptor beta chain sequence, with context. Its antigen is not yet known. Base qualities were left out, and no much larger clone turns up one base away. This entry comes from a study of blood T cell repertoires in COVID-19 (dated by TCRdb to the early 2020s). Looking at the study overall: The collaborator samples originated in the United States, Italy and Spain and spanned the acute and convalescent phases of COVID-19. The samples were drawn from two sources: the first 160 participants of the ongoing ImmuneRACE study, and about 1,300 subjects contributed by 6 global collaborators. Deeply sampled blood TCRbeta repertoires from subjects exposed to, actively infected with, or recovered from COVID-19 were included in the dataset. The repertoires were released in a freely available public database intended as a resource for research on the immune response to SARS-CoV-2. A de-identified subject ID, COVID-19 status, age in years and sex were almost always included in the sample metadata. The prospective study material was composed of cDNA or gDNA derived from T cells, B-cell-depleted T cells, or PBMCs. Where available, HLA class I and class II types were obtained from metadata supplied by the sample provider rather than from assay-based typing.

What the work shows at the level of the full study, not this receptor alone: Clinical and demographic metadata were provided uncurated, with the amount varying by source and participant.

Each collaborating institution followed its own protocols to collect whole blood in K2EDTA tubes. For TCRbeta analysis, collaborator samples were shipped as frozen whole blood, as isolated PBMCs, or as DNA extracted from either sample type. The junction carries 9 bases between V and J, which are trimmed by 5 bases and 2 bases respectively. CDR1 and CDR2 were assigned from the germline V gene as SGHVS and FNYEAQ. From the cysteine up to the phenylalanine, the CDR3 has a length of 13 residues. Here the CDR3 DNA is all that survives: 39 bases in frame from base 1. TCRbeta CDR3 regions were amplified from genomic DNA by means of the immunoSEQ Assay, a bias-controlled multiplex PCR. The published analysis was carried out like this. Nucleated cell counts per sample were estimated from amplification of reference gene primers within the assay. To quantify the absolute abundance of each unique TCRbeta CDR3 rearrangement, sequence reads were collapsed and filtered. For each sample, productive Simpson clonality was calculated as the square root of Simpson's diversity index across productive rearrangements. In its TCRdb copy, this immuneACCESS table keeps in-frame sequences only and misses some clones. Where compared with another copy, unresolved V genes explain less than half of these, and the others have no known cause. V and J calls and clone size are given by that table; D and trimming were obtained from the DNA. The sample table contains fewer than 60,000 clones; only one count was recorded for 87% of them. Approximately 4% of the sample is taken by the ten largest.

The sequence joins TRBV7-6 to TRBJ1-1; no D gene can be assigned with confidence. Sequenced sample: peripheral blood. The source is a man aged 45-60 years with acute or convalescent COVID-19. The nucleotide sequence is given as TGTGCCAGCAGCCTACGTTTAAACACTGAAGCTTTCTTT. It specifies CASSLRLNTEAFF.